The 10 T cell receptor beta chains listed next were all sequenced from one sample in a study of blood T cell repertoires in COVID-19. Using immunoSEQ multiplex PCR, the repertoire was profiled, and TCRdb retains in-frame clones only, with some absent. This sample has 150,000 to 200,000 clones; 65% to 80% occur once, and the top ten carry about 15%. The specimen sequenced was PBMCs or T cells enriched from blood (not recorded which). The receptors were gathered from a woman between 45 and 60 years old with acute COVID-19.

This clone was recorded once. The chain joins TRBV6-5 to TRBJ2-1; 7 bases fit TRBD1. Trimming removed 4 bases from V and 2 bases from J; junction bases left unmatched: 5. The CDR3 runs to 15 residues. The germline V gene encodes CDR1 MNHEY and CDR2 SVGAGI. The DNA for the CDR3 is TGTGCCAGCAGTTCAACAGGGGTAACCTACAATGAGCAGTTCTTC. It is translated as CASSSTGVTYNEQFF.

The rearrangement joins TRBV25-1 to TRBJ1-1; maybe TRBD1 (6 bases). CDR1 is MGHDK, CDR2 SYGVNS, per germline. V was clipped by 6 bases and J by 4 bases, with 12 bases between them. The CDR3 contains 13 residues. The CDR3, as DNA: TGTGCCAGCAGGGGGGCAGAGTTCACTGAAGCTTTCTTT. Its translation: CASRGAEFTEAFF.

J is TRBJ2-5 and V is TRBV24-1; the D gene is possibly TRBD1 (7 bases). V lost 2 bases and J 6 bases, leaving 18 bases between the germline ends. The CDR3 is 16 amino acids. Germline V gives CDR1 KGHDR, CDR2 SFDVKD. CDR3 DNA: TGTGCCACCAGTGATTCCGGGGGACAGCTAAGAAAGACCCAGTACTTC. Protein product: CATSDSGGQLRKTQYF.

V gene TRBV5-6 combines with J gene TRBJ1-6; tentative D call: TRBD1 (5 bases). CDR1 and CDR2 (germline): SGHDT, YYEEEE. This CDR3 has 14 residues. The ends were cut back, 0 bases at V and 10 bases at J, with 11 bases in the middle. CDR3 sequence: CASSLAGFSSPLHF. In DNA form, the CDR3 reads TGTGCCAGCAGCTTGGCAGGGTTTAGCTCACCCCTCCACTTT. Full variable domain (missing parts from reference TRBV5-6 and TRBJ1-6): DAGVTQSPTHLIKTRGQQVTLRCSPKSGHDTVSWYQQALGQGPQFIFQYYEEEERQRGNFPDRFSGHQFPNYSSELNVNALLLGDSALYLCASSLAGFSSPLHFGNGTRLTVT.

The V call is TRBV6-5, the J call TRBJ1-2; D call uncertain. Germline CDR1 is MNHEY and CDR2 is SVGAGI. The V gene lost 4 bases and the J gene lost 3 bases, with 12 bases spanning the gap. The CDR3 is 14 residues long. As DNA, the CDR3 is TGTGCCAGCAGTTTTACCTCCGGGGACTATGGCTACACCTTC. Amino acids: CASSFTSGDYGYTF.

The J gene is TRBJ1-2, the V gene TRBV28; 10 bases fit TRBD1. The CDR3 contains 13 residues. Germline assignment: CDR1 MDHEN and CDR2 SYDVKM. Trimming cost V 6 bases and J 6 bases; bases outside gene matches: 4. CDR3 in amino acids: CASRTGGSNGYTF. In nucleotides, the CDR3 is TGTGCCAGCAGGACAGGGGGCAGTAATGGCTACACCTTC.

This clone was counted a few times. V usage is TRBV4-2 and J usage is TRBJ1-1; D is possibly TRBD1 (6 bases). V dropped 0 bases and J dropped 4 bases, with 12 bases sitting between them. The length of the CDR3 is 15 residues. CDR1 LGHNA and CDR2 YNFKEQ come from the germline V gene. The CDR3 loop reads CASSQDQGRGTEAFF. For the CDR3, the DNA is TGTGCCAGCAGCCAAGATCAGGGCAGGGGCACTGAAGCTTTCTTT.

V usage is TRBV14 and J usage is TRBJ1-5; D unclear. Germline CDR1 and CDR2: SGHDN and FVKESK. The V end lost 0 bases, the J end lost 7 bases, and 10 bases lay between the germline ends. The CDR3 runs to 14 residues. CDR3 loop: CASSQDLARQPQHF. The DNA for the CDR3 is TGTGCCAGCAGCCAAGATCTCGCGCGGCAGCCCCAGCATTTT.

The V gene is TRBV27, the J gene TRBJ1-2; weak D call: TRBD1 (5 bases). Germline V gene data show CDR1 as MNHEY and CDR2 as SMNVEV (reference sequence). Trimming stripped 2 bases from V and 4 bases from J, with 14 bases between. The CDR3 consists of 15 residues. CDR3 region: CASSLSSGRFYGYTF. DNA of the CDR3: TGTGCCAGCAGTTTAAGTTCAGGGCGTTTCTATGGCTACACCTTC.

In its sample, this clone was seen a few times. The rearrangement links TRBV20-1 to TRBJ1-2, with TRBD1 matching 10 bases. Germline V CDR1 and CDR2: DFQATT, SNEGSKA (reference sequence). V shed 3 bases, J shed 4 bases, and the junction held 5 bases outside the gene matches. The CDR3 is made up of 14 amino acids. The CDR3 coding sequence is TGCAGTGCTAGTCGGGACAGGGGAGGCTATGGCTACACCTTC. Protein product: CSASRDRGGYGYTF.